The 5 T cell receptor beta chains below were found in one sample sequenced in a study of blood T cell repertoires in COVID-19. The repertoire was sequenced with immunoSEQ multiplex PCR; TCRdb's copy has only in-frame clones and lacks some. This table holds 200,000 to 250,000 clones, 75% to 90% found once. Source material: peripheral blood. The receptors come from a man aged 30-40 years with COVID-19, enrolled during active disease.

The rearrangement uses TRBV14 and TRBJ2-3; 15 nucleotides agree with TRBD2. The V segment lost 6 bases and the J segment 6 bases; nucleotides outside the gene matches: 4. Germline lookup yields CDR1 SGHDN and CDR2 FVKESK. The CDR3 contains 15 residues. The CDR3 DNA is TGTGCCAGCAGTTTTGGACTAGCGGGAGGGGATACGCAGTATTTT. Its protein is CASSFGLAGGDTQYF.

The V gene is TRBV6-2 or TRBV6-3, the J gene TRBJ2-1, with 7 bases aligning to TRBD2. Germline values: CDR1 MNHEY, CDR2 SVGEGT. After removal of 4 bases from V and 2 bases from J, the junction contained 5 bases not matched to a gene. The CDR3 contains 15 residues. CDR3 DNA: TGTGCCAGCAGTTTAACGGGGGGACCCTACAATGAGCAGTTCTTC. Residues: CASSLTGGPYNEQFF.

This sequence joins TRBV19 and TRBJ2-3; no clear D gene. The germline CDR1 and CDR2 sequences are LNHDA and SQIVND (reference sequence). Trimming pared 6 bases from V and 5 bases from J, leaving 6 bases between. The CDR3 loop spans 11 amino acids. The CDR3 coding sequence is TGTGCCAGTAGCAGGCGAGATACGCAGTATTTT. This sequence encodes CASSRRDTQYF.

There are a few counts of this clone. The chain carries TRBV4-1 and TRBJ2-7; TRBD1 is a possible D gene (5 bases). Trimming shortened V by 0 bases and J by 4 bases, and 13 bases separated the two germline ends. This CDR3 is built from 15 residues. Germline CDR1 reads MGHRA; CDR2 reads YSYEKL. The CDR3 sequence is CASSQEWTPDYEQYF. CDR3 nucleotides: TGCGCCAGCAGCCAAGAATGGACACCGGATTACGAGCAGTACTTC.

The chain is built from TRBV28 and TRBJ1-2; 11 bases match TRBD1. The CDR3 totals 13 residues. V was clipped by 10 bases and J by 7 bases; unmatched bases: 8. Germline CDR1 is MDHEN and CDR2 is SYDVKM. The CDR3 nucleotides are TGTGCCATCCATGAGGACAGGGGGCGTGGCTACACCTTC. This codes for CAIHEDRGRGYTF.